This T cell receptor beta chain was sequenced for a study of CXCR3-negative and CXCR3-positive naive CD8 T cells. Study-wide findings and caveats: Naive cells that were CXCR3-positive had more hydrophobic TRB CDR3s (compared with CXCR3-negative naive cells).

The authors gated naive CD8+ T cells as CD45RO-CCR7+CD27+CD95-. TRB cDNA was prepared as libraries by UMI-labeled 5' RACE. Following a re-call of the 5' RACE reads, TCRdb has one entry per CDR3 protein and lacks DNA. The repertoire shows 150,000 or so distinct CDR3 sequences; the top ten hold 0.45% to 0.6%. CDR1 and CDR2 from the germline V gene are MNHEY and SMNVEV (reference sequence). The CDR3 is 14 amino acids. Notes on this clonotype: Its specificity is unknown.

This rearrangement joins TRBV27 to TRBJ2-3; TCRdb gives TRBD1 as the D gene, but with no DNA this cannot be confirmed. The clonotype comes from a human donor in good health. Some clones in this sample may be carry-over from other donors' samples. The sample consisted of naive CXCR3+ CD8+ T cells from blood. Subset noted: CD45RO-CCR7+CD27+CD95- naive CD8+ T cells expressing CXCR3 (TNR3+). The CDR3 spells CASSPDRDTDTQYF.